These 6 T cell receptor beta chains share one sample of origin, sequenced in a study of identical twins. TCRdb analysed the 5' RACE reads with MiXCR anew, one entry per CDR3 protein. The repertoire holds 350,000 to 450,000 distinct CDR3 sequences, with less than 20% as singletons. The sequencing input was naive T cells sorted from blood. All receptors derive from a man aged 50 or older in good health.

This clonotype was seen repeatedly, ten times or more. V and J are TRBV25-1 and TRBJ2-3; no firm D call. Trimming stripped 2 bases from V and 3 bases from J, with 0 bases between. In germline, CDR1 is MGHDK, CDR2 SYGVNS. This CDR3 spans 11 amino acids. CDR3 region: CASSETDTQYF. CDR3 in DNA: TGTGCCAGCAGTGAAACAGATACGCAGTATTTT.

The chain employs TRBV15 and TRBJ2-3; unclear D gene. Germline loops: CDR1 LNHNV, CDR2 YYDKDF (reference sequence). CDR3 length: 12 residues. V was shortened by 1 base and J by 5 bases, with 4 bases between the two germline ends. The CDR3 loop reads CATSRVEDTQYF. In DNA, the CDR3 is TGTGCCACCAGCAGAGTGGAAGATACGCAGTATTTT.

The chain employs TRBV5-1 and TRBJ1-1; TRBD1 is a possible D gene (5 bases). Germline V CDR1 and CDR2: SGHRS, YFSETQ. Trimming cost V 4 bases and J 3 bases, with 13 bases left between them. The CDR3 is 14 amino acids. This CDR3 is CASSPGGGDTEAFF. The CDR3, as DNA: TGCGCCAGCAGCCCTGGTGGAGGGGACACTGAAGCTTTCTTT.

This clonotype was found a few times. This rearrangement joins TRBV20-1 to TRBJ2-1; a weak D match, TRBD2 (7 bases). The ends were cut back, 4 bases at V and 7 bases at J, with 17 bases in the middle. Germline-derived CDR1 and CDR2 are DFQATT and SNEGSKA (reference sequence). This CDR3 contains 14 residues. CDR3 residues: CSAKGGGAKNEQFF. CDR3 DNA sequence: TGCAGTGCTAAGGGAGGGGGGGCGAAGAATGAGCAGTTCTTC.

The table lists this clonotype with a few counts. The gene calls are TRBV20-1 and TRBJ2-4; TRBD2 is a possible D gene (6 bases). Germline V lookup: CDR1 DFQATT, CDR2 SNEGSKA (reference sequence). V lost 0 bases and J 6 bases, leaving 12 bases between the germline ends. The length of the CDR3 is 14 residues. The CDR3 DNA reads TGCAGTGCTAGAGAGGCGGGGCAGGGAAACATTCAGTACTTC. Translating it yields CSAREAGQGNIQYF.

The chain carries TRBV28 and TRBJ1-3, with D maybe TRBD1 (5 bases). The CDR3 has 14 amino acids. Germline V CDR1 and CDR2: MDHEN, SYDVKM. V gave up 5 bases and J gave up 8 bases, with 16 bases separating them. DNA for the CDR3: TGTGCCAGCAGTCGGTGGGGGTTGGGAGACACCATATATTTT. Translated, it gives CASSRWGLGDTIYF. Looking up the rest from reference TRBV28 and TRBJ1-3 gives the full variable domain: DVKVTQSSRYLVKRTGEKVFLECVQDMDHENMFWYRQDPGLGLRLIYFSYDVKMKEKGDIPEGYSVSREKKERFSLILESASTNQTSMYLCASSRWGLGDTIYFGEGSWLTVV.